This T cell receptor beta chain emerged from a study of molecular identifiers for immune sequencing clone quantification. This clonotype was found many times. TCRdb reanalysed the PCR reads using MiXCR and keeps one entry per CDR3 protein. The table lists some 650,000 distinct CDR3 sequences, 15% to 20% of them singletons, with roughly 0.9% in the top ten. The CDR3 covers 15 residues. Germline values: CDR1 MRHNA, CDR2 SNTAGT. V was shortened by 5 bases and J by 0 bases, with 13 bases between the two germline ends. V gene TRBV6-4 combines with J gene TRBJ1-2, with D unclear. The material sequenced was naive CD8+ T cells from blood, with Jurkat cell RNA spiked in. Subset reported: FACS-sorted CD8+CD4-CCR7+CD45RA+ naive T cells. The clonotype comes from a human donor in good health. Some libraries in this study had Jurkat cell RNA spiked in. CDR3 loop: CASSPDYISNYGYTF. The CDR3 DNA reads as TGTGCCAGCAGTCCGGATTATATCTCTAACTATGGCTACACCTTC.